The 4 T cell receptor beta chains listed next were all sequenced from one sample in a study of Ad26.COV2.S vaccination and SARS-CoV-2 variants. Treatment reported: 15 to 20 received Ad26.COV2.S at low or high dose, single or two shots; 5 received placebo; per-sample allocation not given. Sampling was done on day 63 after the first vaccine or placebo injection. The assay was immunoSEQ multiplex PCR, and TCRdb's table has in-frame clones only and misses some. Of fewer than 500,000 clones listed, roughly 87% are singletons. The source was peripheral blood, collected in a trial of Ad26.COV2.S vaccine versus placebo. All receptors come from a person between 18 and 59 years old who received the Ad26.COV2.S COVID-19 vaccine or a placebo.

The genes are TRBV6-1 and TRBJ2-3; D not certain. The germline V gene encodes CDR1 MNHNS and CDR2 SASEGT. With 1 base removed from V and 7 bases from J, the gap between germline ends came to 24 bases. This CDR3 has 18 amino acids. In nucleotides, the CDR3 is TGTGCCAGCAGTGAAGTGCTTAACGCGATGGGTGATACACATACGCAGTATTTT. It translates to CASSEVLNAMGDTHTQYF.

The chain has TRBV6-5 and TRBJ2-7, with D perhaps being TRBD1 or TRBD2 (5 bases each). This CDR3 has 12 residues. Deletions cut 2 bases from V and 7 bases from J, with 9 bases between. Germline assignment: CDR1 MNHEY and CDR2 SVGAGI. In nucleotides, the CDR3 is TGTGCCAGCAGTTACGTCGAGGGGGAGCAGTACTTC. Translating it yields CASSYVEGEQYF.

The chain links TRBV6-2 or TRBV6-3 to TRBJ1-1; 7 nucleotides agree with TRBD1. The CDR3 loop spans 20 amino acids. V was clipped by 4 bases and J by 3 bases; unmatched bases: 23. Germline V gives CDR1 MNHEY, CDR2 SVGEGT. CDR3 sequence reads: CASSSPGRGLAVDLDTEAFF. The CDR3 region has the DNA TGTGCCAGCAGTTCCCCAGGGAGGGGGCTCGCTGTTGACCTTGACACTGAAGCTTTCTTT.

V usage is TRBV6-5 and J usage is TRBJ2-3; perhaps D is TRBD1 or TRBD2 (6 bases each). The CDR3 covers 15 residues. Trimming took 2 bases from V and 4 from J, leaving 13 bases between them. The germline V gene encodes CDR1 MNHEY and CDR2 SVGAGI. CDR3 amino acids: CASSYEGGHADTQYF. In DNA, the CDR3 is TGTGCCAGCAGTTACGAGGGGGGCCATGCAGATACGCAGTATTTT.